The next 22 T cell receptor beta chains were all read from a single sample in a study of CXCR3-negative and CXCR3-positive naive CD8 T cells. UMI-labeled TRB cDNA libraries were prepared by 5' RACE. One entry per CDR3 protein, without DNA, is what TCRdb gives after re-calling the 5' RACE reads. Here the sample table reports more than 80,000 distinct CDR3 sequences. Study-level results: Naive cells positive for CXCR3 carried more hydrophobic TRB CDR3s than CXCR3-negative ones.

These receptors have no identified antigens. The sequencing sample was made of naive CXCR3+ CD8+ T cells from blood. Stated subset: CD45RO-CCR7+CD27+CD95- naive CD8+ T cells expressing CXCR3 (TNR3+). These receptors all come from a human donor in good health. Some clones in this sample may be carry-over from other donors' samples.

The chain joins TRBV5-1 to TRBJ2-2; the TCRdb D gene call, TRBD1, has no DNA to confirm it. CDR3 length: 16 amino acids. Looked up from germline, CDR1 is SGHRS and CDR2 is YFSETQ. CDR3 sequence reads: CASSLDRTGLPGELFF.

CDR3 residues: CSAADSNYGYTF. J is TRBJ1-2 and V is TRBV20-1; checking the TCRdb D call of TRBD1 is not possible without DNA. Per germline, CDR1 DFQATT and CDR2 SNEGSKA (reference sequence). This CDR3 contains 12 residues.

The gene calls are TRBV4-1 and TRBJ1-1; the D gene TCRdb calls, TRBD1, cannot be checked with no DNA. This CDR3 is 12 amino acids long. Germline CDR1 MGHRA, CDR2 YSYEKL. CDR3 loop: CASGQKITEAFF.

V is TRBV24-1 and J is TRBJ2-7. CDR3 size: 13 residues. Germline-derived CDR1 and CDR2 are KGHDR and SFDVKD. CDR3 region: CATTPRRKYEQYF.

J is TRBJ2-1 and V is TRBV6-6. The germline gives CDR1 MNHNY, CDR2 SVGAGI (reference sequence). The CDR3 totals 12 residues. CDR3 region: CASSYAYNEQFF.

The chain links TRBV6-4 to TRBJ2-3; as DNA is missing, the TRBD1 call by TCRdb cannot be tested. Germline CDR1 reads MRHNA; CDR2 reads SNTAGT. This CDR3 has 14 residues. CDR3 region: CASSDGTGTDTQYF.

The chain employs TRBV28 and TRBJ2-3; checking the TCRdb D call of TRBD2 is not possible without DNA. CDR3 length: 18 residues. The germline V gene encodes CDR1 MDHEN and CDR2 SYDVKM. The CDR3 sequence is CASSGRASGSRGTDTQYF.

The rearrangement uses TRBV7-9 and TRBJ2-5; there is no DNA to check the TCRdb D call of TRBD1. Looked up from germline, CDR1 is SEHNR and CDR2 is FQNEAQ (reference sequence). CDR3 length: 16 amino acids. CDR3 sequence: CASSPARDRGRETQYF.

This chain joins TRBV4-2 and TRBJ2-3; TCRdb's assignment of TRBD2 cannot be checked, as there is no DNA. The CDR3 runs 14 residues. Germline V gene data show CDR1 as LGHNA and CDR2 as YNFKEQ. This CDR3 reads CASSHLPRTDTQYF.

The rearrangement joins TRBV25-1 to TRBJ2-3. The CDR3 loop spans 15 amino acids. Germline CDR1 and CDR2: MGHDK and SYGVNS. CDR3 region: CASSERIANTDTQYF.

The V and J genes are TRBV7-8 and TRBJ2-7. Germline CDR1 is SGHVS and CDR2 is FQNEAQ. The CDR3 contains 15 residues. This CDR3 is CASSPVTAASYEQYF.

The chain uses TRBV19 and TRBJ2-7; TCRdb designates TRBD1, a call that cannot be tested without DNA. There are 14 residues in the CDR3. Germline V CDR1 and CDR2: LNHDA, SQIVND (reference sequence). CDR3 residues: CASSIGTGSYEQYF.

J is TRBJ1-1 and V is TRBV29-1; TCRdb's D gene call, TRBD1, goes unchecked for lack of DNA. Germline V CDR1 and CDR2: SQVTM, ANQGSEA. This CDR3 has 22 amino acids. CDR3 sequence reads: CSADPYIQRGMGPHFMNTEAFF.

This sequence joins TRBV28 and TRBJ2-7; the TRBD1 assignment by TCRdb is unverifiable without DNA. This CDR3 region has 16 residues. Germline values: CDR1 MDHEN, CDR2 SYDVKM. The CDR3 reads CASSPEWGSITYEQYF.

CDR3 sequence: CASSLLGGADEQFF. The J gene is TRBJ2-1, the V gene TRBV12-3 or TRBV12-4; TCRdb reports TRBD1, a call that lacks DNA to check it against. The CDR3 has 14 amino acids.

The rearrangement joins TRBV28 to TRBJ2-7; TCRdb selects TRBD1, and the lack of DNA leaves this call unchecked. The length of the CDR3 is 11 residues. CDR1 and CDR2 (germline): MDHEN, SYDVKM. CDR3 sequence reads: CASSLDSEQYF.

The rearrangement uses TRBV7-9 and TRBJ2-2; the D call from TCRdb, TRBD2, cannot be confirmed without DNA. The CDR3 contains 15 residues. In germline, CDR1 is SEHNR, CDR2 FQNEAQ (reference sequence). Here the CDR3 reads CASSLWEADTGELFF.

This chain connects TRBV11-2 to TRBJ2-5; TCRdb gives TRBD1 as the D gene, but with no DNA this cannot be confirmed. The germline V gene encodes CDR1 SGHAT and CDR2 FQNNGV. This CDR3 is built from 15 residues. The CDR3: CASSLGAGMWETQYF.

The chain joins TRBV6-5 to TRBJ2-5; checking the TCRdb D call of TRBD2 is not possible without DNA. Germline CDR1 and CDR2: MNHEY and SVGAGI. This CDR3 has 16 residues. CDR3 loop: CASSYSWSSLGETQYF.

This chain links TRBV3-1 with TRBJ2-7; as DNA is missing, the TRBD1 call by TCRdb cannot be tested. Germline V gene data show CDR1 as LGHDT and CDR2 as YNNKEL (reference sequence). The CDR3 is made up of 13 amino acids. CDR3 in amino acids: CASAPGQFYEQYF.

This chain links TRBV7-8 with TRBJ2-7. The CDR3 covers 11 residues. CDR1 is SGHVS and CDR2 is FQNEAQ in the germline V gene. The CDR3 spells CASTRGGEQYF.

This chain connects TRBV30 to TRBJ2-7; TCRdb outputs TRBD1, but without DNA this stays unchecked. This CDR3 has 11 residues. The germline V gene encodes CDR1 GTSNPN and CDR2 SVGIG (reference sequence). The CDR3 loop is CAWAPKGEQYF. Supplemented by reference TRBV30 and TRBJ2-7, the full variable domain reads SQTIHQWPATLVQPVGSPLSLECTVEGTSNPNLYWYRQAAGRGLQLLFYSVGIGQISSEVPQNLSASRPQDRQFILSSKKLLLSDSGFYLCAWAPKGEQYFGPGTRLTVT.